In its sample, the clone carrying this TCR beta chain was seen a few times. What it binds is not known. This CDR3 has 15 residues. Between the trimmed V and J ends, which lost 0 bases and 1 base, there was a span of 10 bases. Germline V gene data show CDR1 as DFQATT and CDR2 as SNEGSKA (reference sequence). The data derive from a study of regulatory T cells in long-lasting Graves disease. Arm-PCR with iRepertoire HTBI primers amplified the CDR3 regions for these TCR beta libraries. TCRdb itself ran the multiplex PCR reads through MiXCR, one entry per CDR3 protein. The repertoire consists of roughly 500,000 distinct CDR3 sequences, with about 15% occurring once and the leading ten covering about a sixth. As for time point: newly diagnosed GD, antithyroid drugs for less than 3 months. From RNA extracted from PBMCs, the TCR library was made. Regarding the study as a whole: Persistent patients shared about 3,000 public clonotypes among themselves. Newly diagnosed patients shared fewer, at 900 to 1,000. Gene preferences differed: TRBV28, TRBJ1-2, TRBJ2-5 in persistent cases.

This sample also belongs to another study, concerning T cells in Graves' hyperthyroidism and ophthalmopathy. That work states: An initial round of RT-PCR targeting the TCR CDR3 relied on the HTBI primer set. It was a median approximately 6 months before onset that the model predicted ophthalmopathy.

The TCR comes from a woman aged 50 to 65 with Graves disease. The chain links TRBV20-1 to TRBJ2-1; D ambiguous. Sequenced material: peripheral blood mononuclear cells (PBMCs), taken at new diagnosis, from a patient treated with antithyroid drugs. CDR3 in amino acids: CSARDQSWSYNEQFF. DNA for the CDR3: TGCAGTGCTAGAGATCAGAGTTGGTCCTACAATGAGCAGTTCTTC.